This TCR beta chain was documented in a study of OX40 agonist ivuxolimab in advanced cancers. Study background: As their treatment, patients were administered ivuxolimab, an agonistic anti-OX40 (CD134) antibody. Three patients showed partial responses: one hepatocellular carcinoma and two cutaneous melanoma cases. Having had anti-PD-1, anti-PD-L1 or anti-CTLA-4 therapy before was allowed, and approximately 40% had some.

Data came from immunoSEQ multiplex PCR; TCRdb stores just in-frame clones and leaves some out. The sample records about 79,000 clones, 90% to 95% being singletons. The source of this sequence is an adult with an advanced solid tumor such as melanoma, head and neck, liver or kidney cancer. The specimen comprised CD4+ or CD8+ T cells sorted from blood, sampled in a trial of the OX40 agonist ivuxolimab.

The CDR3: CASSIEIRLKWSTDTQYF. In nucleotides, the CDR3 is TGTGCCAGTAGTATAGAGATCCGGCTCAAGTGGTCCACAGATACGCAGTATTTT. This sequence joins TRBV19 and TRBJ2-3, with D unclear. The CDR3 spans 18 residues. Between the trimmed V and J ends, which lost 0 bases and 2 bases, there was a span of 18 bases. The V gene's germline CDR1 is LNHDA and CDR2 SQIVND (reference sequence). The entire variable domain, with the rest obtained from reference TRBV19 and TRBJ2-3, is as follows: DGGITQSPKYLFRKEGQNVTLSCEQNLNHDAMYWYRQDPGQGLRLIYYSQIVNDFQKGDIAEGYSVSREKKESFPLTVTSAQKNPTAFYLCASSIEIRLKWSTDTQYFGPGTRLTVL.